The T cell receptor beta chain described here comes from a study of T-cell memory formation after mild COVID-19. Study summary: Among the donors, TCR clusters were largely specific to each donor. Whole-study findings and limits: Of the contracting clones, CD4+ ones lay mainly in CM and EM, and CD8+ ones in EMRA.

On this clonotype itself: The antigen is undetermined.

MiXCR was run by TCRdb on the 5' RACE reads, yielding one entry per CDR3 protein. The data contain about 560,000 distinct CDR3 sequences, around a sixth of them seen just once; the ten biggest clones take up roughly 7.8%. CDR1 SEHNR and CDR2 FQNEAQ come from the germline V gene (reference sequence). The CDR3 covers 15 residues. The V gene end was trimmed by 7 bases and the J gene end by 0 bases; junction bases not matched to a gene: 9. Sequenced material: PBMCs or a T cell subset sorted from them (not recorded which). This clonotype was obtained from an adult woman who had mild COVID-19 (a few samples of this study predate the infection). Cell type and time point are not known. The V call is TRBV7-9, the J call TRBJ2-7, with TRBD1 matching 7 bases. The CDR3 protein is CASNRGSTSSYEQYF. CDR3 nucleotide sequence: TGTGCCAGCAACAGGGGCAGTACGAGCTCCTACGAGCAGTACTTC.